The sequence of this TCR beta chain was determined in a study of OX40 agonist ivuxolimab in advanced cancers. Measured with immunoSEQ multiplex PCR; TCRdb has only the in-frame clones, and not every one. Seen here are approximately 60,000 clones, approximately 83% observed once, and the top ten hold approximately 3.1%. CDR3 size: 14 residues. Trimming removed 5 bases at V and 0 bases at J, with 10 bases between. Germline V gene data show CDR1 as SGHRS and CDR2 as YFSETQ. This clone was picked up one time. The source was CD4+ or CD8+ T cells sorted from blood, collected in a trial of the OX40 agonist ivuxolimab. The rearrangement uses TRBV5-1 and TRBJ2-3; a possible D gene is TRBD2 (5 bases). The TCR originated in an adult with an advanced solid tumor such as melanoma, head and neck, liver or kidney cancer. CDR3 sequence reads: CASSSGLSTDTQYF. CDR3 sequence (DNA): TGCGCCAGCAGTTCCGGACTTAGCACAGATACGCAGTATTTT. Full variable domain (remainder filled in from reference TRBV5-1 and TRBJ2-3): KAGVTQTPRYLIKTRGQQVTLSCSPISGHRSVSWYQQTPGQGLQFLFEYFSETQRNKGNFPGRFSGRQFSNSRSEMNVSTLELGDSALYLCASSSGLSTDTQYFGPGTRLTVL.